Each of the 28 T cell receptor beta chains below was sequenced from the same sample in a study of cytomegalovirus exposure and HLA in healthy donors. Researchers ran the PCR with 60 Vbeta and 13 Jbeta primers. The assay was immunoSEQ multiplex PCR, and TCRdb's table has in-frame clones only and misses some. The sample holds approximately 190,000 clones, 75% to 85% seen once. Sequencing input: PBMCs. The receptors were sampled from a woman between 18 and 29 years old in good health and CMV-seronegative.

The chain links TRBV10-3 to TRBJ1-2, with a tentative D call TRBD1 (6 bases). V lost 0 bases, J lost 8 bases, and 13 bases lay in between. This CDR3 comprises 14 residues. Germline V CDR1 and CDR2: ENHRY, SYGVKD. The CDR3 sequence: CAISESNGQQGYTF. CDR3 nucleotides: TGTGCCATCAGTGAGTCAAACGGACAGCAGGGCTACACCTTC.

The rearrangement joins TRBV5-6 to TRBJ2-7; 9 nucleotides agree with TRBD1. V was clipped by 0 bases and J by 0 bases; unmatched bases: 1. This CDR3 spans 15 amino acids. The germline V gene has CDR1 SGHDT and CDR2 YYEEEE. The DNA of the CDR3 is TGTGCCAGCAGCTTGGGGGACAGGGACTCCTACGAGCAGTACTTC. Residues: CASSLGDRDSYEQYF.

The chain carries TRBV27 and TRBJ1-1, with D possibly TRBD1 on 5 matching bases. V lost 5 bases, J lost 4 bases, and 11 bases lay in between. In germline, CDR1 is MNHEY, CDR2 SMNVEV (reference sequence). The CDR3 length is 13 residues. CDR3 nucleotide sequence: TGTGCCAGCAGTCCGGGACTACTCACTGAAGCTTTCTTT. Protein: CASSPGLLTEAFF.

The J gene is TRBJ1-1, the V gene TRBV6-4; D gene uncertain. Germline-derived CDR1 and CDR2 are MRHNA and SNTAGT. The V gene lost 8 bases and the J gene lost 0 bases, with 16 bases spanning the gap. The CDR3 has 15 amino acids. CDR3 residues: CASSMAWAMNTEAFF. The CDR3 DNA is TGTGCCAGCTCAATGGCCTGGGCCATGAACACTGAAGCTTTCTTT.

The chain carries TRBV2 and TRBJ2-1, with a tentative D call TRBD1 (5 bases). This CDR3 contains 13 residues. Germline loops: CDR1 SNHLY, CDR2 FYNNEI. V lost 8 bases and J 4 bases, leaving 12 bases between the germline ends. In nucleotides, the CDR3 is TGTGCCAGCCCCCAGGGATGGTACAATGAGCAGTTCTTC. Amino acid sequence: CASPQGWYNEQFF.

V usage is TRBV18 and J usage is TRBJ2-2; no reliable D call. There are 15 residues in the CDR3. V lost 2 bases and J 2 bases, leaving 9 bases between the germline ends. The germline gives CDR1 KGHSH, CDR2 LQKENI. The CDR3 DNA sequence: TGTGCCAGCTCACCAGTTCAAATTAACACCGGGGAGCTGTTTTTT. It translates to CASSPVQINTGELFF.

This chain uses TRBV4-2 with TRBJ2-5, with TRBD2 matching over 12 bases. V shed 0 bases, J shed 4 bases, and the junction held 6 bases outside the gene matches. CDR1 is LGHNA and CDR2 is YNFKEQ in the germline V gene. There are 17 residues in the CDR3. In DNA, the CDR3 is TGTGCCAGCAGCCAAGAGACTAGCGGGGGCTCAGGAGAGACCCAGTACTTC. Encoded protein: CASSQETSGGSGETQYF.

V gene TRBV7-9 combines with J gene TRBJ1-4, with no clear D. CDR1 and CDR2 (germline): SEHNR, FQNEAQ (reference sequence). This CDR3 is 16 amino acids long. Trimming removed 6 bases at V and 0 bases at J, with 14 bases between. CDR3 sequence reads: CASSPASPTTNEKLFF. Here the CDR3 DNA reads TGTGCCAGCAGTCCCGCGAGTCCTACAACTAATGAAAAACTGTTTTTT.

The V and J genes are TRBV18 and TRBJ1-2, with D possibly matching TRBD1 (5 bases). CDR1 KGHSH and CDR2 LQKENI come from the germline V gene. The V gene lost 0 bases and the J gene lost 8 bases, with 10 bases spanning the gap. The CDR3 has 13 amino acids. The CDR3 sequence: CASSPPGGEGYTF. In DNA form, the CDR3 reads TGTGCCAGCTCACCACCCGGGGGTGAGGGCTACACCTTC.

The gene calls are TRBV27 and TRBJ2-1; D is uncertain. Looked up from germline, CDR1 is MNHEY and CDR2 is SMNVEV (reference sequence). This CDR3 has 13 residues. Between the trimmed V and J ends, which lost 2 bases and 6 bases, there was a span of 8 bases. CDR3 DNA: TGTGCCAGCAGTTTAGTCGGTGGCAATGAGCAGTTCTTC. Its protein product is CASSLVGGNEQFF.

This rearrangement joins TRBV11-1 to TRBJ1-1, with TRBD1 matching 10 bases. Germline CDR1 SGHAT, CDR2 FQDESV (reference sequence). V lost 5 bases and J lost 7; bases outside the gene matches: 4. The CDR3 is 13 residues long. The CDR3 nucleotides read TGTGCCAGCAGCCGACAGGGGGCGGATGAAGCTTTCTTT. It translates to CASSRQGADEAFF.

A remark on this clone: The junction departs from the called germline gene at one end, perhaps through a read error. The chain is built from TRBV7-9 and TRBJ2-7; 12 positions agree with TRBD1. The CDR3 length is 15 residues. From germline, CDR1 is SEHNR and CDR2 FQNEAQ (reference sequence). CDR3 bases: TGTTCCAGCACCACTCCCGGGACAGGGGGCGATGAGCAGTACTTC. Amino acid sequence: CSSTTPGTGGDEQYF.

The chain has TRBV7-9 and TRBJ2-1; D remains unclear. Germline lookup yields CDR1 SEHNR and CDR2 FQNEAQ (reference sequence). The CDR3 runs to 14 residues. V lost 5 bases to trimming and J lost 6 bases, with 14 bases between them. The CDR3: CASSEYGSGNEQFF. CDR3 nucleotides: TGTGCCAGCAGCGAATACGGCTCGGGCAATGAGCAGTTCTTC. The variable domain in full, with the rest retrieved from reference TRBV7-9 and TRBJ2-1, is DTGVSQNPRHKITKRGQNVTFRCDPISEHNRLYWYRQTLGQGPEFLTYFQNEAQLEKSRLLSDRFSAERPKGSFSTLEIQRTEQGDSAMYLCASSEYGSGNEQFFGPGTRLTVL.

The CDR3 DNA sequence: TGCAGCGTTGAAGGGACTGATACTAGCACAGATACGCAGTATTTT. This codes for CSVEGTDTSTDTQYF. This chain uses TRBV29-1 with TRBJ2-3, with D perhaps TRBD2 (5 bases). With 1 base removed from V and 0 bases from J, the gap between germline ends came to 11 bases. The CDR3 extends over 15 amino acids. The germline V gene has CDR1 SQVTM and CDR2 ANQGSEA.

The V call is TRBV7-2, the J call TRBJ2-1; TRBD2 matches at 7 bases. V lost 1 base and J lost 4; bases outside the gene matches: 4. This CDR3 has 15 amino acids. The germline gives CDR1 SGHTA, CDR2 FQGNSA. The CDR3: CASSLDSSGYNEQFF. CDR3 DNA sequence: TGTGCCAGCAGCTTAGATTCTAGCGGATACAATGAGCAGTTCTTC.

This clone has only a few counts. This rearrangement joins TRBV6-5 to TRBJ1-3; D gene uncertain. V lost 2 bases and J 0 bases, leaving 11 bases between the germline ends. Per germline, CDR1 MNHEY and CDR2 SVGAGI. There are 16 residues in the CDR3. Here the CDR3 DNA reads TGTGCCAGCAGTTACGGAGAGGCCAGCTCTGGAAACACCATATATTTT. This gives the protein CASSYGEASSGNTIYF.

The V gene is TRBV4-1, the J gene TRBJ2-1; TRBD1 matches at 9 bases. Per germline, CDR1 MGHRA and CDR2 YSYEKL. The trim removed 1 base at V and 2 bases at J, leaving 9 bases unmatched. The CDR3 runs to 18 residues. The CDR3 nucleotides read TGCGCCAGCAGCCAAGGTATCGTGGGGACAGGGACCTACAATGAGCAGTTCTTC. Protein: CASSQGIVGTGTYNEQFF.

J is TRBJ2-7 and V is TRBV14; the D gene is possibly TRBD2 (5 bases). This CDR3 has 14 amino acids. Trimming pared 4 bases from V and 3 bases from J, leaving 13 bases between. Germline assignment: CDR1 SGHDN and CDR2 FVKESK. Here the CDR3 DNA reads TGTGCCAGCAGCCCCACCAGCAGCGGCTACGAGCAGTACTTC. It yields the protein CASSPTSSGYEQYF.

Only a few counts were recorded for this clone. CDR3 coding DNA: TGCGCCAGCAGGGGGCAGGGGGCATCGGCGGCTTTCTTT. Protein: CASRGQGASAAFF. The chain employs TRBV10-1 and TRBJ1-1; 8 bases are shared with TRBD1. CDR3 length equals 13 residues. Per the germline V gene, CDR1 is WNHNN and CDR2 is SYGVQD (reference sequence). With V trimmed by 6 bases and J by 11 bases, 11 bases remained unmatched.

This clone was counted once. V gene TRBV28 combines with J gene TRBJ1-5; D not resolved. The germline V gene encodes CDR1 MDHEN and CDR2 SYDVKM. V was cut by 7 bases and J by 10 bases, with 20 bases left in between. CDR3 length equals 14 residues. The CDR3 spells CASILSGRSGPQHF. In DNA form, the CDR3 reads TGTGCCAGCATTCTCTCGGGGAGGTCGGGACCCCAGCATTTT.

The chain has TRBV11-3 and TRBJ2-3; 7 positions match TRBD1. J gave up 1 base and V 5 bases, and 12 bases lay outside the gene matches. This CDR3 is 17 amino acids long. CDR1 SGHNT and CDR2 YENEEA come from the germline V gene. The CDR3: CASSQTTGTEGTDTQYF. The CDR3 DNA is TGTGCCAGCAGCCAAACAACCGGGACAGAGGGCACAGATACGCAGTATTTT.

The rearrangement joins TRBV7-9 to TRBJ2-7; a weak D match, TRBD2 (5 bases). Germline V CDR1 and CDR2: SEHNR, FQNEAQ (reference sequence). This CDR3 region has 14 residues. Trimming removed 3 bases at V and 2 bases at J, with 11 bases between. The CDR3 spells CASSLTTGTYEQYF. CDR3 DNA sequence: TGTGCCAGCAGCTTGACGACGGGAACCTACGAGCAGTACTTC.

CDR3 residues: CASSASGRVRTDTQYF. Written as DNA, the CDR3 is TGTGCCAGCAGCGCTAGCGGGAGGGTGAGGACAGATACGCAGTATTTT. The chain has TRBV9 and TRBJ2-3; 12 bases map to TRBD2. Germline loops: CDR1 SGDLS, CDR2 YYNGEE. J lost 3 bases, V lost 3 bases, and 5 bases had no gene match. This CDR3 is built from 16 residues. Supplemented by reference TRBV9 and TRBJ2-3, the full variable domain reads DSGVTQTPKHLITATGQRVTLRCSPRSGDLSVYWYQQSLDQGLQFLIQYYNGEERAKGNILERFSAQQFPDLHSELNLSSLELGDSALYFCASSASGRVRTDTQYFGPGTRLTVL.

The gene calls are TRBV7-8 and TRBJ2-3; maybe TRBD2 (7 bases). The CDR3 is 14 amino acids. CDR1 is SGHVS, CDR2 FQNEAQ, per germline. Trimming shortened V by 3 bases and J by 6 bases, and 13 bases separated the two germline ends. CDR3 loop: CASSLGGGVDTQYF. CDR3 bases: TGTGCCAGCAGCTTGGGAGGGGGTGTGGATACGCAGTATTTT.

This rearrangement joins TRBV6-5 to TRBJ2-4, with a possible D match to TRBD2 (5 bases). The germline V and J ends were trimmed by 0 bases and 0 bases, with 9 bases remaining between them. Germline loops: CDR1 MNHEY, CDR2 SVGAGI. The CDR3 has 16 residues. CDR3 residues: CASSYSTTVAKNIQYF. CDR3 nucleotides: TGTGCCAGCAGTTACTCGACTACGGTAGCCAAAAACATTCAGTACTTC.

The chain combines TRBV19 with TRBJ2-7; 7 bases are a match to TRBD1. Trimming at V came to 5 bases and at J to 3 bases, leaving 10 bases not matched to a gene. The CDR3 is made up of 15 amino acids. The germline V gene encodes CDR1 LNHDA and CDR2 SQIVND (reference sequence). The CDR3 DNA reads TGTGCCAGTAGTCCGCAGACAGGGAGAGTCTACGAGCAGTACTTC. Protein: CASSPQTGRVYEQYF.

CDR3 DNA: TGTGCCAGCAGTTACCTAACAGGGGGGCGCTCCTATGGCTACACCTTC. This translates into CASSYLTGGRSYGYTF. V and J are TRBV6-5 and TRBJ1-2; 8 nucleotides line up with TRBD1. The CDR3 has 16 amino acids. Trimming removed 2 bases from V and 4 bases from J; junction bases left unmatched: 9. In germline, CDR1 is MNHEY, CDR2 SVGAGI.

CDR3 bases: TGTGCCAGCAGCGCCCTGTCAGGTTCCATCTACAATGAGCAGTTCTTC. This translates into CASSALSGSIYNEQFF. This rearrangement joins TRBV5-6 to TRBJ2-1, with unresolved D. The CDR3 is 16 residues long. V was clipped by 4 bases and J by 3 bases, with 17 bases between them. The germline CDR1 and CDR2 sequences are SGHDT and YYEEEE.